Below, 10 T cell receptor beta chains from the same sample are listed, as sequenced in a study of shared clonotypes between healthy human individuals. Generated by immunoSEQ multiplex PCR, the TCRdb table keeps only in-frame clones and is missing some. The table includes 2 million to 2.5 million clones, more than 85% detected once. The material sequenced was naive CD4+ T cells from PBMCs. Subset: CD45RA+ positively selected. These receptors came from a man in his late teens or twenties in good health. Some clones in this sample may be carry-over from other donors' samples.

The V call is TRBV5-3, the J call TRBJ1-4; D ambiguous. TRBV5-3 carries the ORF label, with uncertain function. The CDR3 has 17 amino acids. Trimming stripped 0 bases from V and 0 bases from J, with 12 bases between. For the CDR3, the DNA is TGTGCCAGAAGCTTGGGGTCACCCGTTGCAACTAATGAAAAACTGTTTTTT. Its translation is CARSLGSPVATNEKLFF.

The chain carries TRBV29-1 and TRBJ1-2; D call uncertain. The CDR3 contains 14 residues. V was cut by 2 bases and J by 1 base, with 11 bases left in between. Germline assignment: CDR1 SQVTM and CDR2 ANQGSEA. In nucleotides, the CDR3 is TGCAGCGTTGAAACCCGGGTGCTTAACTATGGCTACACCTTC. Its translation is CSVETRVLNYGYTF.

The chain combines TRBV6-6 with TRBJ2-3; D not certain. Germline CDR1 MNHNY, CDR2 SVGAGI (reference sequence). The V end was cut by 5 bases, the J end by 3 bases, with 6 bases between. CDR3 length equals 12 residues. CDR3 residues: CASSGATDTQYF. CDR3 in DNA: TGTGCCAGCAGTGGCGCGACAGATACGCAGTATTTT.

The chain recombines TRBV2 with TRBJ2-7; 7 nucleotides line up with TRBD1. The CDR3 sequence is 12 residues long. Germline CDR1 is SNHLY and CDR2 is FYNNEI. Trimming at V came to 10 bases and at J to 3 bases, leaving 6 bases not matched to a gene. CDR3 sequence reads: CATGQEFYEQYF. The DNA for the CDR3 is TGTGCCACTGGACAGGAATTCTACGAGCAGTACTTC.

The chain is built from TRBV21-1 and TRBJ2-1; the table's D gene call, TRBD2, was not cross checked with the DNA. TRBV21-1 is given as a pseudogene. This CDR3 comprises 14 residues. The CDR3 spells CASIGTSGDYEQFF. In nucleotides, the CDR3 is TGTGCCAGCATCGGGACTAGCGGGGACTATGAGCAGTTCTTC.

The chain carries TRBV7-3 and TRBJ2-3, with 7 bases fitting TRBD2. CDR1 is SGHTA, CDR2 FQGTGA, per germline. CDR3 length: 16 residues. V dropped 3 bases and J dropped 6; count of bases not matched to a gene: 12. The CDR3 DNA reads TGTGCCAGCAGCTTTCGCCCGGGAGTCGGGAGGGATACGCAGTATTTT. Its translation is CASSFRPGVGRDTQYF.

The chain has TRBV27 and TRBJ2-7, with 9 nucleotides matching TRBD2. J gave up 6 bases and V 5 bases, and 2 bases lay outside the gene matches. Per germline, CDR1 MNHEY and CDR2 SMNVEV (reference sequence). The CDR3 is made up of 12 amino acids. CDR3 coding DNA: TGTGCCAGCAGTCCACTAGCGGGCGAGCAGTACTTC. Its translation is CASSPLAGEQYF.

The chain recombines TRBV28 with TRBJ2-7; D perhaps matches TRBD2 (5 bases). CDR1 is MDHEN and CDR2 is SYDVKM in the germline V gene. Trimming shortened V by 6 bases and J by 4 bases, and 19 bases separated the two germline ends. This CDR3 region has 15 residues. In DNA, the CDR3 is TGTGCCAGCAGGCCGGCCGGGATAGGGAGATACGAGCAGTACTTC. The encoded protein is CASRPAGIGRYEQYF. The full variable domain, rest sourced from reference TRBV28 and TRBJ2-7, is DVKVTQSSRYLVKRTGEKVFLECVQDMDHENMFWYRQDPGLGLRLIYFSYDVKMKEKGDIPEGYSVSREKKERFSLILESASTNQTSMYLCASRPAGIGRYEQYFGPGTRLTVT.

The chain has TRBV7-8 and TRBJ2-4, with TRBD1 matching 7 bases. The CDR3 runs 14 residues. The trim removed 2 bases at V and 6 bases at J, leaving 4 bases unmatched. Germline CDR1 reads SGHVS; CDR2 reads FQNEAQ. CDR3 loop: CASSLPGQSNIQYF. The CDR3 bases are TGTGCCAGCAGCTTACCGGGACAGTCAAACATTCAGTACTTC.

As regards this clone: Distinct nucleotide sequences in the sample also encode this CDR3. This sequence joins TRBV7-3 and TRBJ2-3, with 8 positions matching TRBD2. Germline CDR1 SGHTA, CDR2 FQGTGA. Trimming took 5 bases from V and 2 from J; bases not matched to a gene: 3. This CDR3 spans 14 amino acids. The DNA for the CDR3 is TGTGCCAGCAGCCCTAGCGGGCCCACAGATACGCAGTATTTT. Translated: CASSPSGPTDTQYF.